These 22 T cell receptor beta chains came from one sample sequenced in a study of blood T cell repertoires in COVID-19. TCRdb's copy holds only in-frame clones and misses some; the assay was immunoSEQ multiplex PCR. This sample has about 150,000 clones, with around 79% found just once. Sample: peripheral blood. The receptors were gathered from an elderly man with acute or convalescent COVID-19.

The V and J genes are TRBV25-1 and TRBJ2-1, with 10 bases lining up with TRBD2. With V trimmed by 6 bases and J by 7 bases, 6 bases remained unmatched. CDR3 size: 14 residues. CDR1 is MGHDK, CDR2 SYGVNS, per germline. The CDR3 protein is CASRSGGARNEQFF. CDR3 bases: TGTGCCAGCAGGAGCGGGGGGGCCCGAAATGAGCAGTTCTTC.

The chain links TRBV28 to TRBJ1-2, with D unclear. Germline V gene sequence: CDR1 MDHEN, CDR2 SYDVKM. V was clipped by 4 bases and J by 0 bases, with 6 bases between them. The CDR3 is 13 residues long. The CDR3 DNA is TGTGCCAGCAGTTCATTAGCTAACTATGGCTACACCTTC. Encoded protein: CASSSLANYGYTF.

The J gene is TRBJ1-1, the V gene TRBV5-6; D remains ambiguous. V lost 5 bases and J 6 bases, leaving 17 bases between the germline ends. The CDR3 has 14 residues. Germline V gives CDR1 SGHDT, CDR2 YYEEEE. CDR3 in amino acids: CASREYGRSSEAFF. The CDR3 coding sequence is TGTGCCAGCAGGGAATATGGGAGGAGCTCTGAAGCTTTCTTT.

The V and J genes are TRBV7-9 and TRBJ2-3, with 7 bases aligning to TRBD2. The CDR3 has 15 residues. V trimming: 6 bases; J trimming: 4 bases; junction bases outside the gene matches: 10. Germline values: CDR1 SEHNR, CDR2 FQNEAQ (reference sequence). CDR3 amino acids: CASSGRGGVADTQYF. The CDR3 DNA is TGTGCCAGCAGTGGGAGGGGCGGAGTAGCAGATACGCAGTATTTT.

Here the CDR3 reads CASSTDQPQHF. The DNA of the CDR3 is TGTGCCAGCAGCACTGATCAGCCCCAGCATTTT. This sequence joins TRBV5-5 and TRBJ1-5, with no clear D. The CDR3 length is 11 residues. V lost 4 bases and J 5 bases, leaving 4 bases between the germline ends. Germline V CDR1 and CDR2: SGHKS, YYEKEE (reference sequence).

The genes are TRBV30 and TRBJ1-4, with TRBD1 as a possible D gene (5 bases). Germline CDR1 and CDR2: GTSNPN and SVGIG (reference sequence). The CDR3 runs to 14 residues. V was trimmed by 4 bases and J by 5 bases, leaving 14 bases between them. In DNA, the CDR3 is TGTGCCTGGAATTTTATGGGGGGGAATGAAAAACTGTTTTTT. Its translation: CAWNFMGGNEKLFF.

The chain couples TRBV11-3 to TRBJ1-4; tentatively, D is TRBD1 (5 bases). CDR1 and CDR2 (germline): SGHNT, YENEEA. V lost 1 base to trimming and J lost 3 bases, with 15 bases between them. This CDR3 spans 17 amino acids. CDR3 amino acids: CASSLGFGRGANEKLFF. In DNA form, the CDR3 reads TGTGCCAGCAGCTTAGGATTCGGGAGGGGAGCTAATGAAAAACTGTTTTTT.

The chain recombines TRBV2 with TRBJ2-5; 11 bases are a match to TRBD2. The CDR3 spans 15 residues. V gave up 5 bases and J gave up 5 bases; unmatched junction bases: 7. Germline V CDR1 and CDR2: SNHLY, FYNNEI. The DNA for the CDR3 is TGTGCCAGCAGTATGCTAGCGGGGGGTAGTGAGACCCAGTACTTC. Translation: CASSMLAGGSETQYF.

The table lists this clone with a count of one. The junction departs from germline at one end; a sequencing error may be responsible. The gene calls are TRBV6-5 and TRBJ1-1, with TRBD1 matching 7 bases. This CDR3 region has 13 residues. The germline V gene has CDR1 MNHEY and CDR2 SVGAGI. CDR3 amino acids: CASGQVGNTETFF. CDR3 sequence (DNA): TGTGCCAGCGGACAGGTAGGGAACACTGAAACTTTCTTT.

This clone showed up just a few times. This chain joins TRBV29-1 and TRBJ1-2, with TRBD1 as a possible D gene (6 bases). The CDR3 is made up of 13 amino acids. V lost 4 bases and J lost 1, with 10 bases in between. Germline V lookup: CDR1 SQVTM, CDR2 ANQGSEA. CDR3 sequence (DNA): TGCAGCGTTGCCAGGGGAAGTAACTATGGCTACACCTTC. It specifies CSVARGSNYGYTF.

V is TRBV27 and J is TRBJ2-4; 10 nucleotides align to TRBD1. CDR1 is MNHEY, CDR2 SMNVEV, per germline (reference sequence). This CDR3 contains 14 residues. V dropped 5 bases and J dropped 10; count of bases not matched to a gene: 8. The CDR3 DNA reads TGTGCCAGCAGTGCCCCTGACAGGGGGCAGATTCAGTACTTC. This encodes CASSAPDRGQIQYF.

This clone was observed once. The chain recombines TRBV6-5 with TRBJ1-4; TRBD1 aligns across 7 bases. CDR1 MNHEY and CDR2 SVGAGI come from the germline V gene. The CDR3 is 15 residues long. V shed 11 bases and J 8 bases; nucleotides not matched to a gene: 17. This CDR3 is CAPRSRRGLREKLFF. The CDR3 DNA is TGTGCCCCTAGGTCAAGGAGGGGGCTTAGAGAAAAACTGTTTTTT.

The gene calls are TRBV5-6 and TRBJ2-7, with TRBD1 matching 7 bases. The CDR3 covers 14 residues. Germline V gives CDR1 SGHDT, CDR2 YYEEEE. With 0 bases clipped from V and 6 bases from J, the junction kept 6 bases outside the gene matches. The CDR3 sequence: CASSLAPPGGEQYF. The CDR3 bases are TGTGCCAGCAGCTTGGCGCCCCCAGGGGGCGAGCAGTACTTC.

This clone was seen at least ten times. This rearrangement joins TRBV11-2 to TRBJ2-7; D is uncertain. This CDR3 has 11 residues. Germline V gene sequence: CDR1 SGHAT, CDR2 FQNNGV. Trimming shortened V by 4 bases and J by 4 bases, and 5 bases separated the two germline ends. In DNA, the CDR3 is TGTGCCAGCAGCTACGGTTACGAGCAGTACGTC. Translated, it gives CASSYGYEQYV.

The genes are TRBV3-1 (or the pseudogene TRBV3-2) and TRBJ1-2, with D possibly matching TRBD1 (6 bases). Per the germline V gene, CDR1 is LGHDT and CDR2 is YNNKEL (reference sequence). The germline V and J ends were trimmed by 3 bases and 3 bases, with 11 bases remaining between them. The CDR3 extends over 14 amino acids. The chain's CDR3 is CASSQGAFDYGYTF. In DNA, the CDR3 is TGTGCCAGCAGCCAGGGGGCCTTTGACTATGGCTACACCTTC.

The rearrangement joins TRBV28 to TRBJ2-3; 9 positions agree with TRBD2. The germline V gene has CDR1 MDHEN and CDR2 SYDVKM. V was pared by 6 bases and J by 9 bases, with 7 bases of the junction left unmatched. The CDR3 totals 13 residues. The CDR3 here is CASSNSGGGTQYF. For the CDR3, the DNA is TGTGCCAGCAGCAATAGCGGGGGAGGCACGCAGTATTTT.

This chain uses TRBV19 with TRBJ1-4, with TRBD1 matching over 12 bases. Germline assignment: CDR1 LNHDA and CDR2 SQIVND (reference sequence). Trimming took 9 bases from V and 8 from J; bases not matched to a gene: 10. The CDR3 is 15 residues long. The CDR3 nucleotides are TGTGCCAGCCTACCGGGACAGGGGGCCAGGGAAAAACTGTTTTTT. Translated, it gives CASLPGQGAREKLFF.

The rearrangement joins TRBV3-1 (or the pseudogene TRBV3-2) to TRBJ1-5, with D perhaps matching TRBD1 (5 bases). The CDR3 length is 13 residues. The germline gives CDR1 LGHDT, CDR2 YNNKEL (reference sequence). Trimming removed 8 bases from V and 4 bases from J, with 12 bases in between. The chain's CDR3 is CASSAGENQPQHF. In DNA form, the CDR3 reads TGTGCCAGCTCCGCGGGGGAAAATCAGCCCCAGCATTTT.

This clone was observed at least ten times. The genes are TRBV28 and TRBJ1-3, with a weak D call TRBD1 (5 bases). This CDR3 comprises 14 residues. Germline values: CDR1 MDHEN, CDR2 SYDVKM. Trimming pared 8 bases from V and 9 bases from J, leaving 20 bases between. CDR3 sequence reads: CASLAGTTVGTIYF. The CDR3 region has the DNA TGTGCCAGCCTGGCCGGGACTACGGTAGGCACCATATATTTT.

The sample holds a few counts of this clone. The rearrangement links TRBV7-6 to TRBJ2-1, with 11 bases lining up with TRBD2. Germline V lookup: CDR1 SGHVS, CDR2 FNYEAQ. The CDR3 is 17 residues long. Germline trimming cut 4 bases from V and 8 bases from J; bases unmatched to any gene: 13. The CDR3 nucleotides are TGTGCCAGCAGCTCTACGTTTAGCGGGGGGGCTTTCGATGAGCAGTTCTTC. The encoded protein is CASSSTFSGGAFDEQFF.

The V gene is TRBV4-1, the J gene TRBJ1-5; the D gene is possibly TRBD1 (5 bases). Germline V CDR1 and CDR2: MGHRA, YSYEKL. CDR3 length equals 15 residues. The ends were cut back, 0 bases at V and 9 bases at J, with 15 bases in the middle. The CDR3 here is CASSQDLGAGRPQHF. The CDR3 DNA sequence: TGCGCCAGCAGCCAAGATCTGGGAGCGGGGCGGCCCCAGCATTTT.

The chain employs TRBV28 and TRBJ1-2; no definite D call. Germline V lookup: CDR1 MDHEN, CDR2 SYDVKM. The CDR3 extends over 14 amino acids. Trimming removed 7 bases at V and 6 bases at J, with 18 bases between. CDR3 coding DNA: TGTGCCAGCACCACTTCTGAGGGTTGGAATGGCTACACCTTC. Protein sequence: CASTTSEGWNGYTF.